This T cell receptor beta chain is from a study of T cell responses to AZD1222 COVID-19 vaccine. Trimming stripped 4 bases from V and 0 bases from J, with 13 bases between. CDR1 and CDR2 from the germline V gene are SGHRS and YFSETQ. This CDR3 spans 15 amino acids. Produced via immunoSEQ multiplex PCR; TCRdb's table is partial and in-frame only. The table lists 98,000 or so clones, approximately 90% of them singletons. This clone appeared once. This sequence joins TRBV5-1 and TRBJ1-2; TRBD1 might be the D (5 bases). The receptor's source is an adult in good health. Sequencing was performed on peripheral blood, taken on day 0 of MenACWY control vaccination. CDR3 in amino acids: CASSDLRGPNYGYTF. In DNA form, the CDR3 reads TGCGCCAGCAGCGATTTAAGGGGCCCTAACTATGGCTACACCTTC.